The 8 T cell receptor beta chains below were found in one sample sequenced in a study of regulatory T cells in long-lasting Graves disease. The time point denotes: newly diagnosed GD, antithyroid drugs for less than 3 months. Researchers made the TCR library from RNA that was extracted from PBMCs. Arm-PCR of CDR3 regions and iRepertoire HTBI primers were the basis on which TCR beta libraries were built. TCRdb reprocessed the multiplex PCR reads with MiXCR, giving one entry per CDR3 protein. The repertoire holds about 620,000 distinct CDR3 sequences, with roughly 16% as singletons. The same data also contributed to another study, on T cells in Graves' hyperthyroidism and ophthalmopathy.

This material consisted of peripheral blood mononuclear cells (PBMCs), taken at new diagnosis, from a patient treated with antithyroid drugs. The receptors originated from a woman aged 25 to 39 with Graves disease.

This clonotype was seen more than once but under ten times. The chain is built from TRBV20-1 and TRBJ1-1; D is unresolved. V was cut by 6 bases and J by 0 bases, with 20 bases left in between. This CDR3 has 16 residues. Germline assignment: CDR1 DFQATT and CDR2 SNEGSKA (reference sequence). The CDR3 sequence: CSARDPLMGMNTEAFF. In nucleotides, the CDR3 is TGCAGTGCGAGGGATCCCCTGATGGGTATGAACACTGAAGCTTTCTTT.

This chain connects TRBV27 to TRBJ2-6; tentative D call: TRBD2 (6 bases). CDR3 length: 17 residues. The germline V gene has CDR1 MNHEY and CDR2 SMNVEV (reference sequence). Trimming stripped 8 bases from V and 0 bases from J, with 17 bases between. For the CDR3, the DNA is TGTGCCAGCCGAAACGGCGCGGGACTCTCTGGGGCCAACGTCCTGACTTTC. Translating gives CASRNGAGLSGANVLTF.

At least ten counts were recorded for this clonotype. V gene TRBV6-5 combines with J gene TRBJ1-5; D is unresolved. The germline V and J ends were trimmed by 0 bases and 4 bases, with 10 bases remaining between them. The germline CDR1 and CDR2 sequences are MNHEY and SVGAGI. This CDR3 comprises 15 residues. The CDR3 here is CASSYSRDPNQPQHF. The CDR3 DNA sequence: TGTGCCAGCAGTTACTCGAGAGATCCTAATCAGCCCCAGCATTTT.

This clonotype was counted at least ten times. The chain carries TRBV6-1 and TRBJ1-2; 12 bases are a match to TRBD1. Looked up from germline, CDR1 is MNHNS and CDR2 is SASEGT. Trimming removed 6 bases from V and 8 bases from J; junction bases left unmatched: 13. CDR3 length: 16 residues. Written as DNA, the CDR3 is TGTGCCAGCAGCCACACCAGGGACAGGGGGCTAGAAGGCTACACCTTC. It codes for CASSHTRDRGLEGYTF.

This clonotype showed up many times. CDR3 bases: TGTGCCAGCAGACTATCCGGGACAGGGGGCGAGAACGAGCAGTACTTC. This gives the protein CASRLSGTGGENEQYF. The chain has TRBV28 and TRBJ2-7, with TRBD1 matching 12 bases. The germline V gene has CDR1 MDHEN and CDR2 SYDVKM. This CDR3 has 16 residues. V lost 6 bases, J lost 5 bases, and 11 bases stayed unmatched.

This clonotype was seen at least ten times. The rearrangement joins TRBV15 to TRBJ2-1; D not certain. Trimming pared 0 bases from V and 6 bases from J, leaving 18 bases between. The germline V gene encodes CDR1 LNHNV and CDR2 YYDKDF (reference sequence). CDR3 length: 17 residues. This CDR3 reads CATSRDKGQPGGNEQFF. CDR3 sequence (DNA): TGTGCCACCAGCAGAGATAAGGGCCAGCCGGGCGGCAATGAGCAGTTCTTC. The whole variable domain, remainder taken from reference TRBV15 and TRBJ2-1, is DAMVIQNPRYQVTQFGKPVTLSCSQTLNHNVMYWYQQKSSQAPKLLFHYYDKDFNNEADTPDNFQSRRPNTSFCFLDIRSPGLGDTAMYLCATSRDKGQPGGNEQFFGPGTRLTVL.

This clonotype was seen once. This chain joins TRBV20-1 and TRBJ1-4; perhaps TRBD1 as D (6 bases). The V gene's germline CDR1 is DFQATT and CDR2 SNEGSKA (reference sequence). With 3 bases removed from V and 10 bases from J, the gap between germline ends came to 18 bases. The CDR3 contains 14 residues. This CDR3 is CSARDKSEGGKLFF. The CDR3 DNA is TGCAGTGCTAGGGACAAAAGTGAGGGGGGAAAACTGTTTTTT.

This clonotype was recorded a few times. V is TRBV18 and J is TRBJ1-4, with TRBD1 matching 10 bases. After removal of 6 bases from V and 8 bases from J, the junction contained 6 bases not matched to a gene. Germline CDR1 and CDR2: KGHSH and LQKENI. The CDR3 length is 14 residues. The CDR3 spells CASSPGTGEEKLFF. The CDR3 DNA is TGTGCCAGCTCGCCCGGGACAGGGGAAGAAAAACTGTTTTTT.